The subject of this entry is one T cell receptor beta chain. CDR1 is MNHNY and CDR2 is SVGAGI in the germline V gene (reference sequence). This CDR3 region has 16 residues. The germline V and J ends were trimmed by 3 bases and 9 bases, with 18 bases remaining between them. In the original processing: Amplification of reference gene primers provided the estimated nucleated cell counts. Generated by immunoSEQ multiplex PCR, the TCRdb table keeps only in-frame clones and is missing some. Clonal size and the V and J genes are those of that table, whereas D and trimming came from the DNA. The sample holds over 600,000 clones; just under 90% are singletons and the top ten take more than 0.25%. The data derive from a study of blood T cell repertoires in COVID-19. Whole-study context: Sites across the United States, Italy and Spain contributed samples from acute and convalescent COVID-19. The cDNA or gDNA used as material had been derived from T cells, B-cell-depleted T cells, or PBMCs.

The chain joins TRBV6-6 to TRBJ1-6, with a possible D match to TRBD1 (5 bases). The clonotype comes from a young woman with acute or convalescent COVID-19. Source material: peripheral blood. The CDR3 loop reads CASSYSKGRSGSPLHF. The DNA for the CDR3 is TGTGCCAGCAGTTATTCCAAGGGGCGCTCGGGTTCACCCCTCCACTTT.